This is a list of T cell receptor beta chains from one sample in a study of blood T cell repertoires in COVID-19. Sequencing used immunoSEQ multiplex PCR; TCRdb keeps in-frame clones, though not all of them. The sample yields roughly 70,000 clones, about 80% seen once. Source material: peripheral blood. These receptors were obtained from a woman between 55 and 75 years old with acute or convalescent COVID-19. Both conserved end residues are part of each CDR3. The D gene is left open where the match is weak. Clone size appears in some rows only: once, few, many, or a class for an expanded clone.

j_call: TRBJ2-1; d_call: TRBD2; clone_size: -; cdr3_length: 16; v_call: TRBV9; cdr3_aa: CASSVGLAPWPNEQFF; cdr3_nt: TGTGCCAGCAGCGTGGGACTAGCGCCTTGGCCCAATGAGCAGTTCTTC
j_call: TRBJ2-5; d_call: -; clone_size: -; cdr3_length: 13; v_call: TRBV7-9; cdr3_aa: CASSPSAGGTQYF; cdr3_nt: TGTGCCAGCAGCCCCTCGGCCGGCGGGACCCAGTACTTC
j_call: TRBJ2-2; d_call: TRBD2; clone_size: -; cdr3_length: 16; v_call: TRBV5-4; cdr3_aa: CASSPTSGGVSGELFF; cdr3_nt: TGTGCCAGCAGCCCGACTAGCGGGGGGGTGAGCGGGGAGCTGTTTTTT
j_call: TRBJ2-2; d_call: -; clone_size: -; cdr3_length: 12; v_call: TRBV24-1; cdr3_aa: CATSEAPGELFF; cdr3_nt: TGTGCCACCAGTGAAGCACCCGGGGAGCTGTTTTTT
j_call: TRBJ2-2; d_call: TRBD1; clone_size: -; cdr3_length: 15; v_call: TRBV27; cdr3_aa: CASSWDRVGTGELFF; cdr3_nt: TGTGCCAGCAGCTGGGACAGGGTGGGCACCGGGGAGCTGTTTTTT
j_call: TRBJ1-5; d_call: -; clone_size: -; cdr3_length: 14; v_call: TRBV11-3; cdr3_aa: CASSITGLNQPQHF; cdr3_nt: TGTGCCAGCAGCATAACAGGGTTGAATCAGCCCCAGCATTTT
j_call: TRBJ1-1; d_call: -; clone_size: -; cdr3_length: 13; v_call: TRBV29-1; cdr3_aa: CSAAKGVNTEAFF; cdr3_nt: TGCAGCGCCGCGAAGGGAGTGAACACTGAAGCTTTCTTT
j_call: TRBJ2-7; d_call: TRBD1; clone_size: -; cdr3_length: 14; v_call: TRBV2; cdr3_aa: CASTDRVSTYEQYF; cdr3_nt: TGTGCCAGCACGGACAGGGTTTCCACCTACGAGCAGTACTTC
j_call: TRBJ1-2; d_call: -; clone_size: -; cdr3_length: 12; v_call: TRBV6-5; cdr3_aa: CASTRGKDGYTF; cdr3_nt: TGTGCCAGCACCCGGGGAAAAGATGGCTACACCTTC
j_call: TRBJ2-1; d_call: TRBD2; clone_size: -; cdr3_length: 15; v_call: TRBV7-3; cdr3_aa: CASSFSGGRNNEQFF; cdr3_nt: TGTGCCAGCAGCTTTAGCGGGGGGCGTAACAATGAGCAGTTCTTC
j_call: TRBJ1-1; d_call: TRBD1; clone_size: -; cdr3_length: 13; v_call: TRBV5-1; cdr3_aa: CASRGGFGTEAFF; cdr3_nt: TGCGCCAGCAGAGGGGGCTTCGGGACTGAAGCTTTCTTT
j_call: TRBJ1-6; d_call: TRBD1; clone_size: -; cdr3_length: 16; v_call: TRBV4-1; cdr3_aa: CASSQVQGIGNSPLHF; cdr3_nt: TGCGCCAGCAGCCAAGTACAGGGGATCGGTAATTCACCCCTCCACTTT
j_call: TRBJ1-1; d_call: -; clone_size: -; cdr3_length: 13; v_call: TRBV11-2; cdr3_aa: CASSLDPITEAFF; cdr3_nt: TGTGCCAGCAGCTTAGATCCCATTACTGAAGCTTTCTTT
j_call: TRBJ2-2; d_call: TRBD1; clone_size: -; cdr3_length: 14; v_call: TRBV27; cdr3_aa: CAAGGQGFAGELFF; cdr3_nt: TGTGCCGCAGGGGGACAGGGCTTCGCCGGGGAGCTGTTTTTT
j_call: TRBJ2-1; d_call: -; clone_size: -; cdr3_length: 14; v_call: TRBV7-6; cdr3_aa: CASSLRDLVNEQFF; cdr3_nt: TGTGCCAGCAGCCTACGTGATCTCGTTAATGAGCAGTTCTTC
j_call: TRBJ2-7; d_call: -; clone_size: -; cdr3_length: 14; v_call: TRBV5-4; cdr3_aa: CASIRDRGSYEQYF; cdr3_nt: TGTGCCAGCATCCGGGATCGGGGCTCCTACGAGCAGTACTTC
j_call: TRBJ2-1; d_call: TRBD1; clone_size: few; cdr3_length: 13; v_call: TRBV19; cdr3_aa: CASTKGQGPEQFF; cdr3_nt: TGTGCCAGTACCAAGGGACAGGGCCCTGAGCAGTTCTTC
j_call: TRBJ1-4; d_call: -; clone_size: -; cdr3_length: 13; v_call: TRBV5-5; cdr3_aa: CASSFSTVEKLFF; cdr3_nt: TGTGCCAGCAGCTTTTCGACAGTCGAAAAACTGTTTTTT
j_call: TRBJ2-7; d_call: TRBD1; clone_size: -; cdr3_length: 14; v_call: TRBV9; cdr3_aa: CASSVDDRGYEQYF; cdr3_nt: TGTGCCAGCAGCGTAGATGACAGGGGCTACGAGCAGTACTTC
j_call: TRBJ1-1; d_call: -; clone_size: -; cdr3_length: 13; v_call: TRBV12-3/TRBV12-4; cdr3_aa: CASRPTVNTEAFF; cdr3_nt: TGTGCCAGCAGGCCTACAGTTAACACTGAAGCTTTCTTT
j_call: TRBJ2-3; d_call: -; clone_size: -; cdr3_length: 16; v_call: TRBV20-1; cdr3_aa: CSASGPEAGNTDTQYF; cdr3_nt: TGCAGTGCCAGTGGACCTGAGGCAGGGAACACAGATACGCAGTATTTT
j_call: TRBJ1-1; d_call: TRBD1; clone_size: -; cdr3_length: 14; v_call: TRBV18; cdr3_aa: CASSAAPGGTEAFF; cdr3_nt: TGTGCCAGCTCAGCTGCGCCAGGGGGAACTGAAGCTTTCTTT
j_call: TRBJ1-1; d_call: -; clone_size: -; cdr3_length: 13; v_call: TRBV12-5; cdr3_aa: CASGGQRVTEAFF; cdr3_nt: TGTGCTAGTGGTGGACAGAGGGTGACTGAAGCTTTCTTT
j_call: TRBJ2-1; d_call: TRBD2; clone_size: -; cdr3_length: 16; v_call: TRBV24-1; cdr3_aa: CATSPAAGGPYNEQFF; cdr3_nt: TGTGCCACCAGTCCGGCAGCGGGGGGACCATACAATGAGCAGTTCTTC
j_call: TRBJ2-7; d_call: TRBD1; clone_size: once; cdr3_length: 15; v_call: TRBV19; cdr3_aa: CASSMDRRPLYEQYF; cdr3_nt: TGTGCCAGTAGTATGGACAGGCGGCCCCTCTACGAGCAGTACTTC
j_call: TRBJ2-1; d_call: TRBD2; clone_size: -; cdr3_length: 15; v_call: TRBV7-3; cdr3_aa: CASSPLAGGSSEQFF; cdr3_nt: TGTGCCAGCAGCCCACTAGCGGGGGGTTCAAGTGAGCAGTTCTTC
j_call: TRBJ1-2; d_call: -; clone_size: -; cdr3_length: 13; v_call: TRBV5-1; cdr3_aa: CASSLGGQSGYTF; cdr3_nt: TGCGCCAGCAGCTTGGGGGGGCAAAGTGGCTACACCTTC
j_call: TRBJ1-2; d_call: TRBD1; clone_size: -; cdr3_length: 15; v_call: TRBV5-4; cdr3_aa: CASSLRGTGVGGYTF; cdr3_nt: TGTGCCAGCAGCTTGCGAGGGACAGGGGTGGGAGGCTACACCTTC
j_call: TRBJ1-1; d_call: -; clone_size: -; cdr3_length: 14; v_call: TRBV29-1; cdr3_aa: CSVERGFMNTEAFF; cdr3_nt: TGCAGCGTTGAACGGGGTTTTATGAACACTGAAGCTTTCTTT
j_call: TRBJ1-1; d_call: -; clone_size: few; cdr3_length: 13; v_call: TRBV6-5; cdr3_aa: CASSRIDSSEAFF; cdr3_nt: TGTGCCAGCAGCCGGATTGACAGTAGTGAAGCTTTCTTT
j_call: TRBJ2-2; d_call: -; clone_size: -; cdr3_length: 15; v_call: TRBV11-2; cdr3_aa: CASSFDRVSTGELFF; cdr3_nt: TGTGCCAGCAGCTTCGACAGAGTAAGCACCGGGGAGCTGTTTTTT
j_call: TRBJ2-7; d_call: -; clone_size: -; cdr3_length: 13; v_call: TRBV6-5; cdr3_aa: CASSYSPDLEQYF; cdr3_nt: TGTGCCAGCAGTTACTCGCCGGACTTGGAGCAGTACTTC